The rows below give T cell receptor beta chains drawn from one sample of a study of blood T cell repertoires in COVID-19. Sequenced by immunoSEQ multiplex PCR; TCRdb stores in-frame clones only, minus some. The sample consists of some 320,000 clones, 90% of them appearing once. The specimen was PBMCs or T cells enriched from blood (not recorded which). The receptor source for this set is a man between 60 and 75 years old who had recovered from COVID-19. The CDR3 runs from the conserved cysteine through the conserved F or W. Fields, in order: clone size, D gene, V gene, J gene, CDR3 DNA, CDR3 protein. D genes are given only for firm matches. Clone size is shown for a subset of rows, as once, few, many or a class of expanded clone.

>.|.|TRBV7-9|TRBJ1-3
TGTGCCAGCAGTCCACCGTGGTCAGGTGTTGGAAACACCATATATTTT
CASSPPWSGVGNTIYF
>.|TRBD1|TRBV3-1/TRBV3-2|TRBJ2-7
TGTGCCAGCAGCTTTACCGGGCAGGGGGACGAGCAGTACTTC
CASSFTGQGDEQYF
>.|.|TRBV6-1|TRBJ1-4
TGTGCCAGCAGTGAAGATTTCAGGCCAACTAATGAAAAACTGTTTTTT
CASSEDFRPTNEKLFF
>.|TRBD1|TRBV20-1|TRBJ1-2
TGCAGTGCTAGTATCGGGACAGGGGATGGCTACACCTTC
CSASIGTGDGYTF
>.|.|TRBV7-9|TRBJ1-6
TGTGCCAGCAGCTTAGCGCCCAGGGCGAATTCACCCCTCCACTTT
CASSLAPRANSPLHF
>.|.|TRBV4-2|TRBJ1-2
TGTGCCAGCAGCCAAGACACAGGAAGCTATGGCTACACCTTC
CASSQDTGSYGYTF
>.|.|TRBV18|TRBJ1-1
TGTGCCAGCTCATCCGGGGGTGAAGCTTTCTTT
CASSSGGEAFF
>.|.|TRBV6-5|TRBJ1-3
TGTGCCAGCAGAAGGGACGGGAGCTCTGGAAACACCATATATTTT
CASRRDGSSGNTIYF
>.|TRBD1|TRBV5-1|TRBJ1-6
TGCGCCAGCAGCGGGGGACAGGACTATAATTCACCCCTCCACTTT
CASSGGQDYNSPLHF
>.|.|TRBV5-4|TRBJ1-4
TGTGCCAGCAGCCCCGGGGGAACTAATGAAAAACTGTTTTTT
CASSPGGTNEKLFF
>few|.|TRBV15|TRBJ2-1
TGTGCCACCAGCAGAGATCTTGTCTCCTACAATGAGCAGTTCTTC
CATSRDLVSYNEQFF
>.|.|TRBV20-1|TRBJ2-1
TGCAGTGCTAGTAGGGGGGGCCCCGTCCCGAATGAGCAGTTCTTC
CSASRGGPVPNEQFF
>.|TRBD1|TRBV19|TRBJ1-5
TGTGCCAGTAGTATCGTTCCGACAGGGCCTAATCAGCCCCAGCATTTT
CASSIVPTGPNQPQHF
>.|.|TRBV29-1|TRBJ1-1
TGCAGCGTGTGGACGGGGGAGACTGAAGCTTTCTTT
CSVWTGETEAFF
>.|.|TRBV19|TRBJ1-1
TGTGCCAGTAGCCCCTCGGGAGTCATGAACACTGAAGCTTTCTTT
CASSPSGVMNTEAFF
>.|TRBD1|TRBV28|TRBJ1-6
TGTGCCAGCAGCCGATCAGGGGGAAATTCACCCCTCCACTTT
CASSRSGGNSPLHF
>few|.|TRBV4-1|TRBJ1-3
TGCGCCAGCAGCCCAGGGGCGTGGGGAAACACCATATATTTT
CASSPGAWGNTIYF
>.|TRBD1|TRBV15|TRBJ1-1
TGTGCCACCAGCAGAGATCCCAGGGGGCCCCTTACGGGCACTGAAGCTTTCTTT
CATSRDPRGPLTGTEAFF
>.|.|TRBV2|TRBJ1-2
TGTGCCAGCAGTGCAGGGCTAGGGTATGGCTACACCTTC
CASSAGLGYGYTF
>.|TRBD2|TRBV5-4|TRBJ2-3
TGTGCCAGCAGCCGAAGCGGGGGGAACACAGATACGCAGTATTTT
CASSRSGGNTDTQYF
>.|.|TRBV5-1|TRBJ2-2
TGCGCCAGCAGGACTGGTCTGGAGCTGTTTTTT
CASRTGLELFF
>.|.|TRBV6-5|TRBJ1-2
TGTGCCAGCAGACGGCAGGGGTCTGGCTACACCTTC
CASRRQGSGYTF
>.|TRBD2|TRBV6-4|TRBJ2-3
TGTGCCAGCAGTGACTCGAAAGGACCTAGCGGATTCACAGATACGCAGTATTTT
CASSDSKGPSGFTDTQYF
>.|TRBD1|TRBV5-1|TRBJ2-7
TGCGCCAGCAGCCTTGGGACAGGGGGTTATATCGAGCAGTACTTC
CASSLGTGGYIEQYF
>.|TRBD1|TRBV2|TRBJ1-1
TGTGCCCGCACACAGGCGGGGACAGCCTTGGCTTTCTTT
CARTQAGTALAFF
>.|TRBD1|TRBV7-9|TRBJ1-2
TGTGCCAGCAGCTTAATGACAGGGGGTGGCTACACCTTC
CASSLMTGGGYTF
>.|TRBD1|TRBV4-3|TRBJ1-1
TGCGCCAGCAGCCAAAACCCACAGGGGTCGGCATTAAGAGAAGCTTTCTTT
CASSQNPQGSALREAFF
>.|.|TRBV5-1|TRBJ2-7
TGCGCCAGCAGCTTGGACGGAGCCTACGAGCAGTACTTC
CASSLDGAYEQYF
>.|TRBD2|TRBV7-3|TRBJ2-1
TGTGCCAGCAGCTCGAGGACTAGCGGGGGCTACAATGAGCAGTTCTTC
CASSSRTSGGYNEQFF
>few|TRBD1|TRBV6-2/TRBV6-3|TRBJ2-3
TGTGCCAGCAGTATACAGGGGCCCGGAATCACAGATACGCAGTATTTT
CASSIQGPGITDTQYF
>.|TRBD2|TRBV7-2|TRBJ2-7
TGTGCCAGCAGCTTAGATTGGACTAGCGGAACCTACGAGCAGTACTTC
CASSLDWTSGTYEQYF
>.|TRBD2|TRBV4-1|TRBJ2-5
TGCGCCAGCAGCCAGACGAGGGGACTAGCGGAAGAGACCCAGTACTTC
CASSQTRGLAEETQYF